Following are 14 T cell receptor beta chains from one sample sequenced in a study of shared clonotypes between healthy human individuals. Libraries were prepared by immunoSEQ multiplex PCR; TCRdb keeps only in-frame clonotypes and omits some of them. The sample lists 1 million to 1.3 million clones; around 78% were seen once. The specimen was memory CD4+ T cells from PBMCs. Subset noted: CD45RA-negative fraction. These receptors were collected from a man younger than 30 in good health. Some clones in this sample may be carry-over from other donors' samples.

As for this clone: This CDR3 is also generated by other DNA sequences in the sample. The V gene is TRBV13, the J gene TRBJ2-5, with unresolved D. CDR3 length equals 14 residues. V lost 4 bases to trimming and J lost 1 base, with 10 bases between them. In germline, CDR1 is PRHDT, CDR2 FYEKMQ (reference sequence). The CDR3 DNA reads TGTGCCAGCAGCTCTACGAGTCGCCAAGAGACCCAGTACTTC. Translated, it gives CASSSTSRQETQYF.

The chain carries TRBV4-2 and TRBJ2-2; 13 bases fit TRBD2. This CDR3 has 16 amino acids. Trimming at V came to 5 bases and at J to 7 bases, leaving 7 bases not matched to a gene. From germline, CDR1 is LGHNA and CDR2 YNFKEQ. The CDR3 loop reads CASSLGLAGEGGELFF. CDR3 nucleotides: TGTGCCAGCAGCTTAGGACTAGCGGGAGAGGGCGGGGAGCTGTTTTTT.

V usage is TRBV28 and J usage is TRBJ1-4, with a possible D match to TRBD1 (6 bases). Germline CDR1 MDHEN, CDR2 SYDVKM. V shed 7 bases and J shed 1 base, with 25 bases lying between them. There are 19 residues in the CDR3. CDR3 bases: TGTGCCAGCACAAACAGGGATACCTGGGGTCACGAAACTAATGAAAAACTGTTTTTT. Translation: CASTNRDTWGHETNEKLFF. Combining the CDR3 with reference TRBV28 and TRBJ1-4 gives the whole variable domain DVKVTQSSRYLVKRTGEKVFLECVQDMDHENMFWYRQDPGLGLRLIYFSYDVKMKEKGDIPEGYSVSREKKERFSLILESASTNQTSMYLCASTNRDTWGHETNEKLFFGSGTQLSVL.

The chain couples TRBV11-2 to TRBJ2-7; no firm D call. This CDR3 spans 15 amino acids. V dropped 3 bases and J dropped 2 bases, with 14 bases sitting between them. The germline CDR1 and CDR2 sequences are SGHAT and FQNNGV. In nucleotides, the CDR3 is TGTGCCAGCAGCTTGGATCAAACTGAGACCTACGAGCAGTACTTC. As protein: CASSLDQTETYEQYF.

This clone was found once. The V and J genes are TRBV5-1 and TRBJ1-4; 8 nucleotides line up with TRBD1. The CDR3 covers 14 residues. J was trimmed by 8 bases and V by 2 bases; bases with no gene match: 5. From germline, CDR1 is SGHRS and CDR2 YFSETQ. In DNA form, the CDR3 reads TGCGCCAGCAGCTTCGGACAGGGCCGAGAAAAACTGTTTTTT. Amino acids: CASSFGQGREKLFF. The full variable domain, in which reference TRBV5-1 and TRBJ1-4 provide the parts outside the CDR3, is KAGVTQTPRYLIKTRGQQVTLSCSPISGHRSVSWYQQTPGQGLQFLFEYFSETQRNKGNFPGRFSGRQFSNSRSEMNVSTLELGDSALYLCASSFGQGREKLFFGSGTQLSVL.

The J gene is TRBJ1-1, the V gene TRBV7-9, with D tentatively TRBD1 (6 bases). Germline lookup yields CDR1 SEHNR and CDR2 FQNEAQ (reference sequence). The CDR3 has 14 amino acids. Trimming cost V 5 bases and J 6 bases, with 16 bases left between them. The CDR3 coding sequence is TGTGCCAGCAGCCAAGTGGGGGCAGGGGCTGAAGCTTTCTTT. Translation gives CASSQVGAGAEAFF.

The chain employs TRBV19 and TRBJ1-5, with TRBD1 as a possible D gene (5 bases). The CDR3 contains 15 residues. Trimming removed 3 bases at V and 6 bases at J, with 15 bases between. Germline V gene data show CDR1 as LNHDA and CDR2 as SQIVND (reference sequence). In DNA form, the CDR3 reads TGTGCCAGTAGTATTCGGTGGGGGTACGGTCAGCCCCAGCATTTT. It translates to CASSIRWGYGQPQHF. Drawing the rest from reference TRBV19 and TRBJ1-5, the complete variable domain is DGGITQSPKYLFRKEGQNVTLSCEQNLNHDAMYWYRQDPGQGLRLIYYSQIVNDFQKGDIAEGYSVSREKKESFPLTVTSAQKNPTAFYLCASSIRWGYGQPQHFGDGTRLSIL.

CDR3 in amino acids: CASSFNWGHDQPQHF. In nucleotides, the CDR3 is TGTGCCAGCAGTTTTAACTGGGGGCACGATCAGCCCCAGCATTTT. The chain recombines TRBV27 with TRBJ1-5, with a tentative D call TRBD1 (6 bases). Trimming removed 3 bases at V and 5 bases at J, with 14 bases between. Germline V gene lookup returns CDR1 MNHEY and CDR2 SMNVEV (reference sequence). The CDR3 has 15 residues.

This chain uses TRBV9 with TRBJ1-2; no firm D call. Germline assignment: CDR1 SGDLS and CDR2 YYNGEE. CDR3 length: 15 amino acids. Trimming removed 0 bases from V and 0 bases from J, with 9 bases in between. This CDR3 is CASSVGVGANYGYTF. CDR3 nucleotide sequence: TGTGCCAGCAGCGTAGGAGTAGGAGCTAACTATGGCTACACCTTC. The full variable domain, completed using reference TRBV9 and TRBJ1-2, is DSGVTQTPKHLITATGQRVTLRCSPRSGDLSVYWYQQSLDQGLQFLIQYYNGEERAKGNILERFSAQQFPDLHSELNLSSLELGDSALYFCASSVGVGANYGYTFGSGTRLTVV.

The chain employs TRBV7-9 and TRBJ2-1; D is perhaps TRBD2 (5 bases). Trimming took 5 bases from V and 10 from J, leaving 18 bases between them. CDR1 is SEHNR and CDR2 is FQNEAQ in the germline V gene (reference sequence). This CDR3 is 14 amino acids long. The CDR3 region has the DNA TGTGCCAGCAGCCCCCTCCTACTAGGGATGGAGCAGTTCTTC. Translating it yields CASSPLLLGMEQFF.

J is TRBJ2-3 and V is TRBV4-1; tentatively, D is TRBD2 (5 bases). The CDR3 extends over 16 amino acids. Germline CDR1 is MGHRA and CDR2 is YSYEKL. V dropped 4 bases and J dropped 6 bases, with 20 bases sitting between them. The CDR3 coding sequence is TGCGCCAGCAGCCCCCCGGCGGGTAGCGCTTTGGATACGCAGTATTTT. Its protein is CASSPPAGSALDTQYF.

This clone was observed a few times. The chain recombines TRBV28 with TRBJ1-5; TRBD1 might be the D (6 bases). Germline V gives CDR1 MDHEN, CDR2 SYDVKM. Trimming shortened V by 10 bases and J by 2 bases, and 24 bases separated the two germline ends. The CDR3 length is 17 residues. The CDR3 protein is CANPPSPNRDGNQPQHF. The CDR3 DNA follows: TGTGCCAACCCCCCCTCGCCCAACAGGGATGGCAATCAGCCCCAGCATTTT. Using reference TRBV28 and TRBJ1-5 for the parts outside the CDR3, the full variable domain is DVKVTQSSRYLVKRTGEKVFLECVQDMDHENMFWYRQDPGLGLRLIYFSYDVKMKEKGDIPEGYSVSREKKERFSLILESASTNQTSMYLCANPPSPNRDGNQPQHFGDGTRLSIL.

The V call is TRBV28, the J call TRBJ2-2, with D unresolved. This CDR3 spans 16 amino acids. Trimming pared 6 bases from V and 1 base from J, leaving 15 bases between. Germline V CDR1 and CDR2: MDHEN, SYDVKM. The CDR3 DNA reads as TGTGCCAGCAGATCAAATACTGGGTTGAACACCGGGGAGCTGTTTTTT. The encoded protein is CASRSNTGLNTGELFF.

In DNA form, the CDR3 reads TGCGCCAGCAGCTCTGAGGGTGCAACTAATGAAAAACTGTTTTTT. This gives the protein CASSSEGATNEKLFF. V gene TRBV5-1 combines with J gene TRBJ1-4; unclear D gene. CDR3 size: 15 residues. Germline V gives CDR1 SGHRS, CDR2 YFSETQ. Trimming left V 3 bases short and J 0 bases short, with 9 bases between. Supplemented by reference TRBV5-1 and TRBJ1-4, the full variable domain reads KAGVTQTPRYLIKTRGQQVTLSCSPISGHRSVSWYQQTPGQGLQFLFEYFSETQRNKGNFPGRFSGRQFSNSRSEMNVSTLELGDSALYLCASSSEGATNEKLFFGSGTQLSVL.